This T cell receptor beta chain was sequenced in a study of cytotoxic CD8 clonotypes in ibrutinib-treated CLL. V was pared by 5 bases and J by 6 bases, with 15 bases between. The germline V gene has CDR1 SEHNR and CDR2 FQNEAQ (reference sequence). The CDR3 is 14 residues long. Assay: immunoSEQ multiplex PCR; the TCRdb copy retains only in-frame clones and omits some. The table includes just over 200,000 clones, just under 80% detected once. The specimen comprised PBMCs, sampled after 12 months of ibrutinib treatment. The sequence derives from a human donor with chronic lymphocytic leukemia. V usage is TRBV7-9 and J usage is TRBJ2-3; D is tentatively TRBD1 or TRBD2 (6 bases each). The CDR3 loop reads CASSPQGLRDTQYF. Written as DNA, the CDR3 is TGTGCCAGCAGCCCACAGGGACTGAGGGATACGCAGTATTTT.